This entry lists 18 T cell receptor beta chains sequenced from one sample in a study of control samples from healthy donors and cancer patients. Here immunoSEQ multiplex PCR was the method, and the copy in TCRdb shows in-frame clones only, minus some. The sample lists some 96,000 clones, approximately 95% occurring once. The sequenced sample consisted of blood. The receptors stem from a man younger than 30 in good health.

The genes are TRBV18 and TRBJ1-5; D gene uncertain. Germline values: CDR1 KGHSH, CDR2 LQKENI. The V and J ends lost 6 bases and 2 bases respectively, with 11 bases between them. This CDR3 spans 14 amino acids. The CDR3 DNA reads as TGTGCCAGCTCCCCGGGGTTAGGCAATCAGCCCCAGCATTTT. Amino acids: CASSPGLGNQPQHF.

V and J are TRBV6-6 and TRBJ1-2; 10 bases fit TRBD1. Germline lookup yields CDR1 MNHNY and CDR2 SVGAGI (reference sequence). Trimming at V came to 5 bases and at J to 6 bases, leaving 9 bases not matched to a gene. This CDR3 comprises 15 residues. The CDR3 spells CASSTGTGEFDGYTF. The CDR3 coding sequence is TGTGCCAGCAGTACCGGGACAGGGGAATTCGATGGCTACACCTTC.

The DNA for the CDR3 is TGCAGCGCCCAAATCGGAGTCACTGAAGCTTTCTTT. This translates into CSAQIGVTEAFF. The chain carries TRBV29-1 and TRBJ1-1; no definite D call. Germline lookup yields CDR1 SQVTM and CDR2 ANQGSEA. The CDR3 has 12 residues. The germline V and J ends were trimmed by 7 bases and 4 bases, with 13 bases remaining between them.

This sequence joins TRBV3-1 (or the pseudogene TRBV3-2) and TRBJ2-7; 7 nucleotides match TRBD1. Trimming removed 1 base from V and 2 bases from J; junction bases left unmatched: 5. CDR1 and CDR2 (germline): LGHDT, YNNKEL (reference sequence). The CDR3 covers 15 residues. Here the CDR3 DNA reads TGTGCCAGCAGCCAAGGTTGGGACAGCGCCTACGAGCAGTACTTC. Protein: CASSQGWDSAYEQYF.

V is TRBV6-4 and J is TRBJ2-1; TRBD2 aligns across 9 bases. The CDR3 has 15 residues. Germline V gives CDR1 MRHNA, CDR2 SNTAGT. V dropped 3 bases and J dropped 3; count of bases not matched to a gene: 3. CDR3 DNA: TGTGCCAGCAGTGAGGGTAGCGGGGGCTACAATGAGCAGTTCTTC. This codes for CASSEGSGGYNEQFF.

The gene calls are TRBV4-1 and TRBJ1-1; the match to TRBD1 covers 7 bases. V trimming: 1 base; J trimming: 10 bases; junction bases outside the gene matches: 9. From germline, CDR1 is MGHRA and CDR2 YSYEKL. The CDR3 is 14 amino acids. CDR3 sequence (DNA): TGCGCCAGCAGCCAAGTTGCAGGGGGGAGGGGAGCTTTCTTT. Its translation is CASSQVAGGRGAFF.

The chain combines TRBV7-2 with TRBJ2-2; no clear D gene. V lost 5 bases and J 0 bases, leaving 10 bases between the germline ends. Germline-derived CDR1 and CDR2 are SGHTA and FQGNSA. The CDR3 is 15 amino acids. CDR3 in amino acids: CASSLTAANTGELFF. The DNA of the CDR3 is TGTGCCAGCAGCCTTACGGCGGCGAACACCGGGGAGCTGTTTTTT.

The chain is built from TRBV5-1 and TRBJ1-4, with 7 bases lining up with TRBD1. Unmatched junction bases numbered 4, after V lost 5 bases and J lost 0 bases. The germline CDR1 and CDR2 sequences are SGHRS and YFSETQ. This CDR3 contains 15 residues. The CDR3 DNA follows: TGCGCCAGCAGGGGACAGACTGCAACTAATGAAAAACTGTTTTTT. It is translated as CASRGQTATNEKLFF.

This clone was detected once. The chain carries TRBV5-1 and TRBJ2-1; possibly TRBD2 for D (5 bases). The CDR3 loop spans 15 amino acids. The V gene's germline CDR1 is SGHRS and CDR2 YFSETQ. Deletions cut 0 bases from V and 0 bases from J, with 7 bases between. The CDR3 reads CASSLGGGSYNEQFF. Written as DNA, the CDR3 is TGCGCCAGCAGCTTGGGAGGAGGCTCCTACAATGAGCAGTTCTTC.

The chain employs TRBV11-2 and TRBJ1-6; a possible D gene is TRBD1 (5 bases). Trimming left V 5 bases short and J 9 bases short, with 11 bases between. This CDR3 is 13 amino acids long. Looked up from germline, CDR1 is SGHAT and CDR2 is FQNNGV. CDR3: CASSPEDTSPLHF. In DNA, the CDR3 is TGTGCCAGCAGCCCCGAGGACACTTCACCCCTCCACTTT.

This chain connects TRBV12-3 or TRBV12-4 to TRBJ1-5; D call uncertain. V shed 3 bases and J shed 6 bases, with 6 bases lying between them. This CDR3 contains 12 residues. CDR3 sequence reads: CASSLQGQPQHF. The CDR3 nucleotides read TGTGCCAGCAGTTTGCAAGGTCAGCCCCAGCATTTT.

This chain uses TRBV11-2 with TRBJ1-2; 7 bases agree with TRBD1. J gave up 8 bases and V 6 bases, and 12 bases lay outside the gene matches. This CDR3 has 14 amino acids. Germline CDR1 SGHAT, CDR2 FQNNGV. The CDR3 DNA is TGTGCCAGCAGACCTCTAAGGGACAGTCAGGGCTACACCTTC. It yields the protein CASRPLRDSQGYTF.

The chain combines TRBV7-7 with TRBJ2-7; TRBD2 might be the D (6 bases). The CDR3 runs to 15 residues. V was trimmed by 3 bases and J by 2 bases, leaving 14 bases between them. Germline V gives CDR1 SSHAT, CDR2 FNYEAQ (reference sequence). The DNA for the CDR3 is TGTGCCAGCAGCTTGTTCGCGGGAAGAGCCTACGAGCAGTACTTC. Protein product: CASSLFAGRAYEQYF. Filled out from reference TRBV7-7 and TRBJ2-7, the complete variable domain reads GAGVSQSPRYKVTKRGQDVTLRCDPISSHATLYWYQQALGQGPEFLTYFNYEAQPDKSGLPSDRFSAERPEGSISTLTIQRTEQRDSAMYRCASSLFAGRAYEQYFGPGTRLTVT.

The gene calls are TRBV15 and TRBJ2-7; 7 bases map to TRBD1. This CDR3 is built from 14 residues. The ends lost 1 base at V and 5 bases at J; junction bases unmatched: 5. The V gene's germline CDR1 is LNHNV and CDR2 YYDKDF (reference sequence). CDR3 sequence: CATSRGQGGHEQYF. DNA for the CDR3: TGTGCCACCAGCAGAGGACAGGGCGGGCACGAGCAGTACTTC.

This clone was picked up one time. CDR3 sequence: CASSHRGENTEAFF. The CDR3 region has the DNA TGTGCCAGCAGTCACAGGGGGGAGAACACTGAAGCTTTCTTT. V and J are TRBV27 and TRBJ1-1; TRBD1 matches 8 bases. CDR1 and CDR2 (germline): MNHEY, SMNVEV (reference sequence). V dropped 5 bases and J dropped 1; count of bases not matched to a gene: 3. The CDR3 totals 14 residues.

V and J are TRBV6-5 and TRBJ2-3, with 9 bases fitting TRBD1. Germline V gene data show CDR1 as MNHEY and CDR2 as SVGAGI. The CDR3 covers 14 residues. With 6 bases clipped from V and 5 bases from J, the junction kept 6 bases outside the gene matches. The CDR3 spells CASSTPGQGDTQYF. The CDR3 bases are TGTGCCAGCAGCACCCCGGGACAGGGAGATACGCAGTATTTT.

V and J are TRBV1 and TRBJ2-7; the table gives TRBD2 as D, unverified against the DNA. TRBV1 is reported as a pseudogene. CDR3 size: 14 residues. CDR3 loop: CTSSHPAGPYEQYF. The CDR3 DNA sequence: TGCACCAGCAGCCACCCGGCGGGGCCCTACGAGCAGTACTTC.

This clone was seen just once. This chain connects TRBV6-5 to TRBJ2-5; no clear D gene. Trimming pared 6 bases from V and 2 bases from J, leaving 7 bases between. The CDR3 consists of 12 residues. CDR1 and CDR2 from the germline V gene are MNHEY and SVGAGI. CDR3 in DNA: TGTGCCAGCAGAGGAATACAAGAGACCCAGTACTTC. It encodes CASRGIQETQYF.